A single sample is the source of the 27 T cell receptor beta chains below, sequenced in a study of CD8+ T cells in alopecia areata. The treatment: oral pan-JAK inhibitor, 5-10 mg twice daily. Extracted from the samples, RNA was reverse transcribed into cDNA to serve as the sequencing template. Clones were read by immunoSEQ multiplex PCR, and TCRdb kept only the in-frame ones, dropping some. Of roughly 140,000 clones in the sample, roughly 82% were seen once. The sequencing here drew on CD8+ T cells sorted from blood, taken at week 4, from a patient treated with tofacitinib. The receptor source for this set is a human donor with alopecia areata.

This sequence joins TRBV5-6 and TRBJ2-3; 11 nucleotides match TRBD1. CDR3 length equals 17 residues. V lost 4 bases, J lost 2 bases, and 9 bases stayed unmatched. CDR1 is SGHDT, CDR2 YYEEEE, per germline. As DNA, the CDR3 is TGTGCCAGCAGCCCCGACGGGACAGGGGGTGCCACAGATACGCAGTATTTT. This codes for CASSPDGTGGATDTQYF.

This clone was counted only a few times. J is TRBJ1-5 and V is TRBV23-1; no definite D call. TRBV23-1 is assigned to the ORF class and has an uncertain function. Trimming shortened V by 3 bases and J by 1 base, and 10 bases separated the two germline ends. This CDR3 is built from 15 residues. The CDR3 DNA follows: TGCGCCAGCAGTCACTCCAGACGGAGCAATCAGCCCCAGCATTTT. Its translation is CASSHSRRSNQPQHF.

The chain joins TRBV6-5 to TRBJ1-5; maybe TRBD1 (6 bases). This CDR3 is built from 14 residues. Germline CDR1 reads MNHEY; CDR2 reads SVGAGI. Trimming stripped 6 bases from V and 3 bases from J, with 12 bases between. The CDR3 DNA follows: TGTGCCAGCAGCCGCGGACAGAACAATCAGCCCCAGCATTTT. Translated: CASSRGQNNQPQHF.

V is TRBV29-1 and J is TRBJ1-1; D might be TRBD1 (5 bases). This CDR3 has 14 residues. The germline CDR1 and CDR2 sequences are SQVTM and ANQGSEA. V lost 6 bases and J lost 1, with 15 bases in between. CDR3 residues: CSVLGYQGNTEAFF. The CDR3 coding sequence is TGCAGCGTCCTAGGTTATCAGGGGAACACTGAAGCTTTCTTT.

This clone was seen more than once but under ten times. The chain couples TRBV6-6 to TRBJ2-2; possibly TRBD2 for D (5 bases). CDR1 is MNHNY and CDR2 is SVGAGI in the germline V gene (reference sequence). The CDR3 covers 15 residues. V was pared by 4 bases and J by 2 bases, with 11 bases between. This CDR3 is CASSSGSDNTGELFF. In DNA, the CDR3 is TGTGCCAGCAGTTCGGGGAGTGACAACACCGGGGAGCTGTTTTTT.

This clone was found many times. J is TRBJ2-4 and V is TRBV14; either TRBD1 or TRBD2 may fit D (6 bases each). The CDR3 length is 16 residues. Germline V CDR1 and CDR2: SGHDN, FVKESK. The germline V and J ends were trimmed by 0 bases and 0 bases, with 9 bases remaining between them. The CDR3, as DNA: TGTGCCAGCAGCCAAGATACGGGGGCAGCCAAAAACATTCAGTACTTC. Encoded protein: CASSQDTGAAKNIQYF.

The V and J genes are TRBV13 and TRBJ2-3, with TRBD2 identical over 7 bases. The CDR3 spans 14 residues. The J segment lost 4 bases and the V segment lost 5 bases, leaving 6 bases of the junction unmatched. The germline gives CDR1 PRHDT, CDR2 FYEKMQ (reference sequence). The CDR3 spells CASSLRLAADTQYF. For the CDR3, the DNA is TGTGCCAGCAGCCTAAGACTAGCCGCAGATACGCAGTATTTT. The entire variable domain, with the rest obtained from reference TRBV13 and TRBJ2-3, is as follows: AAGVIQSPRHLIKEKRETATLKCYPIPRHDTVYWYQQGPGQDPQFLISFYEKMQSDKGSIPDRFSAQQFSDYHSELNMSSLELGDSALYFCASSLRLAADTQYFGPGTRLTVL.

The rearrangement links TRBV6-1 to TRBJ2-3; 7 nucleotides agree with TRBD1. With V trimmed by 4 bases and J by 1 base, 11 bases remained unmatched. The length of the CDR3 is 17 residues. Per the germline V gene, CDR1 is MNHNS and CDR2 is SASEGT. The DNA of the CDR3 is TGTGCCAGCAGTGTAGGTCCAGGGGGTCTTGGCACAGATACGCAGTATTTT. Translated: CASSVGPGGLGTDTQYF.

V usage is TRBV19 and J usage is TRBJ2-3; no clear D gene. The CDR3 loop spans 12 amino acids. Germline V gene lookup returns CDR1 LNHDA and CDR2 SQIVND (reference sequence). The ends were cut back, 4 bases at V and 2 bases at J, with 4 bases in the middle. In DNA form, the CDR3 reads TGTGCCAGTAGTACCTACACAGATACGCAGTATTTT. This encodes CASSTYTDTQYF.

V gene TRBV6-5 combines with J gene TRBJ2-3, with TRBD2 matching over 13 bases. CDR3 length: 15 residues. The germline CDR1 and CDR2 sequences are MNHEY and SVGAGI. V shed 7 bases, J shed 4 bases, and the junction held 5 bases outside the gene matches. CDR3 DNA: TGTGCCAGCACCCGGACTAGCGGGGGCTCAGATACGCAGTATTTT. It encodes CASTRTSGGSDTQYF.

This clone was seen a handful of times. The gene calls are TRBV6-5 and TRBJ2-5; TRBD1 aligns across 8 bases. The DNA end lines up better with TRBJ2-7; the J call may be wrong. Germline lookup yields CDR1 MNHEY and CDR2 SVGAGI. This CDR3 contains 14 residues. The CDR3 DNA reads TGTGCCAGCAGTTACCGACCGACAGGGGACGAGCAGTACTTC. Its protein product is CASSYRPTGDEQYF.

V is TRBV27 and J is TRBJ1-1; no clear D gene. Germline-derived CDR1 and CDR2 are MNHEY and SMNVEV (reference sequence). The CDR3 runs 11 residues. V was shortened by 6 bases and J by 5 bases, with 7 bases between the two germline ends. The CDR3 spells CASSAGTEAFF. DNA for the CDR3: TGTGCCAGCAGCGCGGGGACTGAAGCTTTCTTT.

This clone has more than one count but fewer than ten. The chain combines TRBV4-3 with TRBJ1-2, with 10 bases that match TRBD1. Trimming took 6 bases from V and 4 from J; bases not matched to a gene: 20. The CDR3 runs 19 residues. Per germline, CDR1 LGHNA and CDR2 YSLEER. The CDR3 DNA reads TGCGCCAGCAGTCCCCATGATGGGACAGGGGAATCCGCGGGCTATGGCTACACCTTC. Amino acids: CASSPHDGTGESAGYGYTF.

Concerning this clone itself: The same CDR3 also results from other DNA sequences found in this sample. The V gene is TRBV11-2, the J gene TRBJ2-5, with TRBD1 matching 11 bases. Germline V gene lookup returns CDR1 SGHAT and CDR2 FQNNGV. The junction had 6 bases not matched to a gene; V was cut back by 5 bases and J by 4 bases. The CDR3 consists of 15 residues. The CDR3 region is CASSPGQGARETQYF. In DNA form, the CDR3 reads TGTGCCAGCAGCCCAGGACAGGGGGCGAGAGAGACCCAGTACTTC.

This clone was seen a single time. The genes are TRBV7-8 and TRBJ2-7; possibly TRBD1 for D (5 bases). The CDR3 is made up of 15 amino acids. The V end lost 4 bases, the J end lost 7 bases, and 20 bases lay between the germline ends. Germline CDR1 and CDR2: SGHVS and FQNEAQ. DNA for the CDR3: TGTGCCAGCAGCTCACCTAGGGGTCGTATTAGGGAGCAGTACTTC. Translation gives CASSSPRGRIREQYF.

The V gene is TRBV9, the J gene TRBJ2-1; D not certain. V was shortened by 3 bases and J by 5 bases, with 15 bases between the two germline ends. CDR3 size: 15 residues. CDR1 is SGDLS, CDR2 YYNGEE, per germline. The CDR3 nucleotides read TGTGCCAGCAGCGACCCTTTAAACCACAACAATGAGCAGTTCTTC. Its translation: CASSDPLNHNNEQFF.

CDR3 bases: TGTGCCAGCAGCCAAGAGGTTGCGGGGCCCGGGGAGCTGTTTTTT. It encodes CASSQEVAGPGELFF. The chain carries TRBV4-2 and TRBJ2-2, with D possibly being TRBD2 (6 bases). This CDR3 has 15 amino acids. Germline CDR1 reads LGHNA; CDR2 reads YNFKEQ. The germline V and J ends were trimmed by 0 bases and 6 bases, with 11 bases remaining between them.

CDR3 DNA sequence: TGTGCCAGCAGTTACGGGACGTCCGTCTCTGGCCTCCACTTT. It encodes CASSYGTSVSGLHF. The chain couples TRBV5-4 to TRBJ1-6, with D possibly TRBD1 on 5 matching bases. The V end lost 5 bases, the J end lost 15 bases, and 21 bases lay between the germline ends. CDR3 length equals 14 residues. Germline V CDR1 and CDR2: SGHNT, YYREEE (reference sequence).

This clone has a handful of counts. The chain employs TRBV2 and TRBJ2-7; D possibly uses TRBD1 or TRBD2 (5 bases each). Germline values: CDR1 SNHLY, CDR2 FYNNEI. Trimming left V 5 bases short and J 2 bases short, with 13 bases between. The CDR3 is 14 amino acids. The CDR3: CASSQPLGAYEQYF. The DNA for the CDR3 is TGTGCCAGCAGTCAGCCACTAGGGGCCTACGAGCAGTACTTC.

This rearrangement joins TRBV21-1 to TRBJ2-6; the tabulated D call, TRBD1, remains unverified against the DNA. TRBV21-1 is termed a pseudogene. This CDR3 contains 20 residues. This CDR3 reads CASPQRGTGDLTRGANVLTF. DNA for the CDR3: TGTGCCAGTCCCCAGCGGGGGACAGGGGACCTCACTAGGGGGGCCAACGTCCTGACTTTC.

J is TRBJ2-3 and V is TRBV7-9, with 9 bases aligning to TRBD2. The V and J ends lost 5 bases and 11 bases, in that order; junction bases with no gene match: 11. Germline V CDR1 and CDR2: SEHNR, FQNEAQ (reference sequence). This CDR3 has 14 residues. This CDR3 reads CASSQDLLAGQQYF. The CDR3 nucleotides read TGTGCCAGCAGCCAAGATCTCCTAGCGGGGCAGCAGTATTTT. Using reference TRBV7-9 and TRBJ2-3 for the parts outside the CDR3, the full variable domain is DTGVSQNPRHKITKRGQNVTFRCDPISEHNRLYWYRQTLGQGPEFLTYFQNEAQLEKSRLLSDRFSAERPKGSFSTLEIQRTEQGDSAMYLCASSQDLLAGQQYFGPGTRLTVL.

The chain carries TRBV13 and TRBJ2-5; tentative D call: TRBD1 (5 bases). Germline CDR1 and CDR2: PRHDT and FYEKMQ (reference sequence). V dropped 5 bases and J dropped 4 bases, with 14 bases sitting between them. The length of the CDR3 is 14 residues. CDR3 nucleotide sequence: TGTGCCAGCAGCGTAGCCCAGGGTGGAGAGACCCAGTACTTC. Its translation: CASSVAQGGETQYF.

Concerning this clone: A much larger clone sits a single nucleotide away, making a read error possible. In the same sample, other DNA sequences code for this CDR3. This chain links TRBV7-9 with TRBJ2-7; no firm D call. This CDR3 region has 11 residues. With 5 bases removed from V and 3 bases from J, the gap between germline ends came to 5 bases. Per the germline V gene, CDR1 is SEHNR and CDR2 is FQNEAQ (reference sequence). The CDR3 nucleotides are TGTGCCAGCAGCCCTAGCTACGAGCAGTACTTC. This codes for CASSPSYEQYF.

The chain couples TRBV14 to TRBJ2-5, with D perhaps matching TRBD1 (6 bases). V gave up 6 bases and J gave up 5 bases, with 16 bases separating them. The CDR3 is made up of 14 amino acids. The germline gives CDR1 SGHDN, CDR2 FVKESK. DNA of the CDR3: TGTGCCAGCAGTCCGCTCACAGGGACGGAGACCCAGTACTTC. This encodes CASSPLTGTETQYF.

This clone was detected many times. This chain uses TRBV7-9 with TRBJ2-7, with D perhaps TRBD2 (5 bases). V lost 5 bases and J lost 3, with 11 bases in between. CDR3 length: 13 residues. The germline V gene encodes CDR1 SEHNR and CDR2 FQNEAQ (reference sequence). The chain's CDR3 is CASSRTAGYEQYF. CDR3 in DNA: TGTGCCAGCAGCCGAACGGCGGGCTACGAGCAGTACTTC.

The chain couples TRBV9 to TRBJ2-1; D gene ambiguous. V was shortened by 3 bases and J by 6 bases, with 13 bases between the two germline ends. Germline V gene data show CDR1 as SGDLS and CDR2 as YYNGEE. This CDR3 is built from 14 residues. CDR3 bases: TGTGCCAGCAGCGAGCTGGCTACTTTCAATGAGCAGTTCTTC. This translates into CASSELATFNEQFF. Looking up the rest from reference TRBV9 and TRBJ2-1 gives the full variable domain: DSGVTQTPKHLITATGQRVTLRCSPRSGDLSVYWYQQSLDQGLQFLIQYYNGEERAKGNILERFSAQQFPDLHSELNLSSLELGDSALYFCASSELATFNEQFFGPGTRLTVL.

CDR3 sequence reads: CASSFDPNSEAFF. The CDR3 region has the DNA TGTGCCAGCAGCTTCGACCCAAACTCTGAAGCTTTCTTT. The rearrangement uses TRBV5-4 and TRBJ1-1, with unresolved D. Germline-derived CDR1 and CDR2 are SGHNT and YYREEE (reference sequence). The CDR3 extends over 13 amino acids. Trimming removed 2 bases from V and 6 bases from J, with 11 bases in between.